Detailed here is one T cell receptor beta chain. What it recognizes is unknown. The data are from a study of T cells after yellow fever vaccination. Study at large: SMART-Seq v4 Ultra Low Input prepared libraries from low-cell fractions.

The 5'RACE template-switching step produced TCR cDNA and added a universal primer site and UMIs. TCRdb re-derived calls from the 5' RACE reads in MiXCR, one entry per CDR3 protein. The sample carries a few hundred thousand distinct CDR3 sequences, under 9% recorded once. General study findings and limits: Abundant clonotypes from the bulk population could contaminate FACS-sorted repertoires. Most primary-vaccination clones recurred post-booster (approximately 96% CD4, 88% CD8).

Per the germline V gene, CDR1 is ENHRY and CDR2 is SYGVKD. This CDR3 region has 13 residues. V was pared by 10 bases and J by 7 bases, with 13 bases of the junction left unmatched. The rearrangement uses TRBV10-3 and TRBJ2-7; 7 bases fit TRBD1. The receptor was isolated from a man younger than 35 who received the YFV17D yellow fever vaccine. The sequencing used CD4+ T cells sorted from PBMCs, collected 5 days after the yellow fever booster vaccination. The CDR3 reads CATTSGGLGEQYF. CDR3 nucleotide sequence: TGTGCCACCACGTCAGGGGGATTGGGGGAGCAGTACTTC.